Following are 23 T cell receptor beta chains from one sample sequenced in a study of T cell responses to AZD1222 COVID-19 vaccine. Sequenced by immunoSEQ multiplex PCR; TCRdb stores in-frame clones only, minus some. The sample has around 140,000 clones, 89% seen once. The sequencing here drew on peripheral blood, taken on day 0 of AZD1222 vaccination. The receptor set was obtained from an adult in good health.

This chain joins TRBV12-3 or TRBV12-4 and TRBJ1-5; 8 bases align to TRBD1. The V gene end was trimmed by 5 bases and the J gene end by 10 bases; junction bases not matched to a gene: 1. The CDR3 runs 11 residues. The CDR3 sequence is CASSDRGPQHF. The CDR3 DNA follows: TGTGCCAGCAGTGACAGGGGACCCCAGCATTTT.

The chain joins TRBV7-3 to TRBJ2-5, with a tentative D call TRBD2 (5 bases). The CDR3 runs to 13 residues. Germline V gene data show CDR1 as SGHTA and CDR2 as FQGTGA. Deletions cut 5 bases from V and 5 bases from J, with 12 bases between. CDR3: CASSALSGETQYF. CDR3 in DNA: TGTGCCAGCAGCGCCTTAAGCGGTGAGACCCAGTACTTC.

CDR3: CASSFGQGGSQPQHF. The DNA for the CDR3 is TGTGCCAGCAGCTTTGGACAGGGGGGGAGTCAGCCCCAGCATTTT. V gene TRBV7-9 combines with J gene TRBJ1-5, with 10 bases lining up with TRBD1. The CDR3 is 15 residues long. Looked up from germline, CDR1 is SEHNR and CDR2 is FQNEAQ (reference sequence). Germline trimming cut 3 bases from V and 6 bases from J; bases unmatched to any gene: 5.

This chain joins TRBV5-1 and TRBJ2-3; no firm D call. This CDR3 has 15 residues. The germline gives CDR1 SGHRS, CDR2 YFSETQ. V gave up 5 bases and J gave up 5 bases, with 18 bases separating them. CDR3: CASRGFGSPGDTQYF. CDR3 coding DNA: TGCGCCAGCAGGGGCTTCGGGTCCCCTGGAGATACGCAGTATTTT.

V gene TRBV25-1 combines with J gene TRBJ2-7, with D possibly TRBD1 on 6 matching bases. Between the trimmed V and J ends, which lost 4 bases and 0 bases, there was a span of 16 bases. Germline assignment: CDR1 MGHDK and CDR2 SYGVNS. This CDR3 has 16 residues. As DNA, the CDR3 is TGTGCCAGCAGTGCGGGCACAGGGAAGAGCTCCTACGAGCAGTACTTC. It codes for CASSAGTGKSSYEQYF.

The V call is TRBV7-2, the J call TRBJ1-3, with 11 positions matching TRBD1. V lost 6 bases and J lost 4; bases outside the gene matches: 11. The germline V gene encodes CDR1 SGHTA and CDR2 FQGNSA. The CDR3 is 17 amino acids. CDR3 region: CASSHRDRGISGNTIYF. The CDR3 DNA reads TGTGCCAGCAGTCACCGGGACAGGGGGATTTCCGGAAACACCATATATTTT.

V is TRBV10-1 and J is TRBJ2-2, with 8 bases identical to TRBD1. The CDR3 has 15 residues. Germline CDR1 WNHNN, CDR2 SYGVQD (reference sequence). The J segment lost 6 bases and the V segment lost 7 bases, leaving 10 bases of the junction unmatched. The CDR3 sequence: CASNDRGGKAGELFF. The CDR3 DNA is TGCGCCAGCAACGACAGGGGAGGTAAAGCCGGGGAGCTGTTTTTT.

The V call is TRBV5-6, the J call TRBJ1-4; the D is unclear. This CDR3 comprises 15 residues. The V gene lost 1 base and the J gene lost 0 bases, with 7 bases spanning the gap. Germline-derived CDR1 and CDR2 are SGHDT and YYEEEE. The CDR3 bases are TGTGCCAGCAGCTTGAATAGGCCAACTAATGAAAAACTGTTTTTT. Protein sequence: CASSLNRPTNEKLFF.

The V and J genes are TRBV7-3 and TRBJ2-1; D gene ambiguous. The germline V gene has CDR1 SGHTA and CDR2 FQGTGA. The CDR3 is 13 amino acids. V was trimmed by 5 bases and J by 4 bases, leaving 9 bases between them. The CDR3 DNA sequence: TGTGCCAGCAGCCCCGGATTTTACAATGAGCAGTTCTTC. This codes for CASSPGFYNEQFF.

V and J are TRBV19 and TRBJ2-7, with TRBD1 matching over 12 bases. Germline V CDR1 and CDR2: LNHDA, SQIVND (reference sequence). V trimming: 4 bases; J trimming: 4 bases; junction bases outside the gene matches: 8. The CDR3 runs to 16 residues. CDR3 DNA: TGTGCCAGTAGTACCACCGGGACAGGGGGCTGGTACGAGCAGTACTTC. Its translation is CASSTTGTGGWYEQYF.

This chain joins TRBV7-7 and TRBJ2-2; 9 positions agree with TRBD2. V lost 2 bases, J lost 6 bases, and 7 bases stayed unmatched. The CDR3 has 16 residues. Looked up from germline, CDR1 is SSHAT and CDR2 is FNYEAQ (reference sequence). The DNA of the CDR3 is TGTGCCAGCAGCTTATTAGGCGGGAGGGACGCCGGGGAGCTGTTTTTT. Protein product: CASSLLGGRDAGELFF.

This sequence joins TRBV6-2 or TRBV6-3 and TRBJ1-5; D uncertain. Trimming removed 7 bases from V and 4 bases from J, with 11 bases in between. CDR3 length equals 13 residues. CDR1 and CDR2 from the germline V gene are MNHEY and SVGEGT. In DNA, the CDR3 is TGTGCCAGCACCCCGGGAAGAAATCAGCCCCAGCATTTT. Its protein product is CASTPGRNQPQHF.

The V gene is TRBV6-5, the J gene TRBJ1-1; the match to TRBD1 covers 8 bases. Germline V CDR1 and CDR2: MNHEY, SVGAGI. With V trimmed by 5 bases and J by 6 bases, 5 bases remained unmatched. This CDR3 has 13 amino acids. The CDR3, as DNA: TGTGCCAGCAGTCAGGACAGGGTGGCTGAAGCTTTCTTT. This encodes CASSQDRVAEAFF.

The sample holds a few counts of this clone. The chain recombines TRBV7-9 with TRBJ1-5, with 7 bases that match TRBD1. This CDR3 has 15 amino acids. The germline V gene encodes CDR1 SEHNR and CDR2 FQNEAQ (reference sequence). V gave up 5 bases and J gave up 3 bases; unmatched junction bases: 7. CDR3 region: CASSRLGTDNQPQHF. The CDR3 nucleotides read TGTGCCAGCAGCCGCCTTGGGACAGACAATCAGCCCCAGCATTTT. The full variable domain, its missing parts supplied by reference TRBV7-9 and TRBJ1-5, is DTGVSQNPRHKITKRGQNVTFRCDPISEHNRLYWYRQTLGQGPEFLTYFQNEAQLEKSRLLSDRFSAERPKGSFSTLEIQRTEQGDSAMYLCASSRLGTDNQPQHFGDGTRLSIL.

This chain joins TRBV28 and TRBJ1-2, with 9 bases fitting TRBD1. CDR3 size: 16 residues. Germline V gene lookup returns CDR1 MDHEN and CDR2 SYDVKM. V was clipped by 5 bases and J by 6 bases; unmatched bases: 13. CDR3 coding DNA: TGTGCCAGCAGTCCTATCGGACAGGGGTCGTCGGATGGCTACACCTTC. Translated: CASSPIGQGSSDGYTF.

The gene calls are TRBV7-3 and TRBJ2-7; TRBD1 matches at 8 bases. With V trimmed by 4 bases and J by 3 bases, 8 bases remained unmatched. The CDR3 covers 15 residues. In germline, CDR1 is SGHTA, CDR2 FQGTGA. The DNA of the CDR3 is TGTGCCAGCAGCTCCCATCCGGGACAGGACTACGAGCAGTACTTC. It yields the protein CASSSHPGQDYEQYF.

The chain links TRBV24-1 to TRBJ2-1, with TRBD1 identical over 9 bases. This CDR3 is 16 amino acids long. Losses at the gene ends were 4 bases for V and 3 bases for J; bases not matched to a gene: 6. Germline V gene sequence: CDR1 KGHDR, CDR2 SFDVKD. For the CDR3, the DNA is TGTGCCACCAGTGACCCCACAGGGGGCAACTACAATGAGCAGTTCTTC. Amino acid sequence: CATSDPTGGNYNEQFF.

This rearrangement joins TRBV28 to TRBJ1-2; perhaps TRBD1 as D (6 bases). The CDR3 has 16 amino acids. Looked up from germline, CDR1 is MDHEN and CDR2 is SYDVKM. The V end lost 8 bases, the J end lost 5 bases, and 24 bases lay between the germline ends. The CDR3 region has the DNA TGTGCCAGCCTCACCGGGGCAGGCGGGGGGCGGTATGGCTACACCTTC. It specifies CASLTGAGGGRYGYTF.

The gene calls are TRBV5-1 and TRBJ1-1, with D tentatively TRBD1 (6 bases). Germline V lookup: CDR1 SGHRS, CDR2 YFSETQ. CDR3 length: 14 residues. V lost 6 bases and J lost 1, with 13 bases in between. CDR3 protein: CASKQQGPNTEAFF. The CDR3 DNA follows: TGCGCCAGCAAACAACAGGGACCGAACACTGAAGCTTTCTTT.

This chain joins TRBV11-2 and TRBJ2-1; TRBD2 might be the D (5 bases). The V gene's germline CDR1 is SGHAT and CDR2 FQNNGV. The CDR3 extends over 13 amino acids. Trimming cost V 3 bases and J 8 bases, with 11 bases left between them. The CDR3 DNA reads as TGTGCCAGCAGCTTCGGAGGTCGAGATGAGCAGTTCTTC. Translation gives CASSFGGRDEQFF. Drawing the rest from reference TRBV11-2 and TRBJ2-1, the complete variable domain is EAGVAQSPRYKIIEKRQSVAFWCNPISGHATLYWYQQILGQGPKLLIQFQNNGVVDDSQLPKDRFSAERLKGVDSTLKIQPAKLEDSAVYLCASSFGGRDEQFFGPGTRLTVL.

This sequence joins TRBV7-9 and TRBJ1-6; 8 nucleotides match TRBD1. With V trimmed by 4 bases and J by 10 bases, 15 bases remained unmatched. The CDR3 is made up of 17 amino acids. CDR1 and CDR2 from the germline V gene are SEHNR and FQNEAQ (reference sequence). CDR3: CASSYRAGGVVESPLHF. As DNA, the CDR3 is TGTGCCAGCAGCTATAGAGCAGGGGGCGTAGTAGAATCACCCCTCCACTTT.

Note on this clone: Other DNA sequences in this sample translate to the same CDR3. This chain connects TRBV28 to TRBJ2-1; D is perhaps TRBD1 or TRBD2 (5 bases each). The CDR3 spans 15 residues. The germline gives CDR1 MDHEN, CDR2 SYDVKM. Trimming pared 1 base from V and 0 bases from J, leaving 7 bases between. Here the CDR3 DNA reads TGTGCCAGCAGTTTATCAGGGAGCTCCTACAATGAGCAGTTCTTC. It translates to CASSLSGSSYNEQFF. Supplemented by reference TRBV28 and TRBJ2-1, the full variable domain reads DVKVTQSSRYLVKRTGEKVFLECVQDMDHENMFWYRQDPGLGLRLIYFSYDVKMKEKGDIPEGYSVSREKKERFSLILESASTNQTSMYLCASSLSGSSYNEQFFGPGTRLTVL.

The rearrangement links TRBV4-3 to TRBJ2-2; 10 nucleotides agree with TRBD2. V shed 0 bases, J shed 4 bases, and the junction held 8 bases outside the gene matches. This CDR3 spans 18 amino acids. Germline CDR1 LGHNA, CDR2 YSLEER. The chain's CDR3 is CASSQEWQAGGPTGELFF. CDR3 DNA: TGCGCCAGCAGCCAAGAATGGCAAGCGGGAGGGCCCACCGGGGAGCTGTTTTTT.